The source of this T cell receptor beta chain is a study of T cell responses to AZD1222 COVID-19 vaccine. Study at large: Both about-4-week and about-12-week second-dose recipients were combined. The study's findings and limits: The reported proportion of spike-specific TCRs targeting unmutated variant regions was nearly half. When two AZD1222 doses had been given, Spike-specific TCR breadth and depth rose. The sample set comprised mostly white British donors with more females, and clonal diversity was possibly underestimated.

In regard to this clone: Its antigen is still unknown.

Germline V CDR1 and CDR2: SGHKS, YYEKEE (reference sequence). V was trimmed by 0 bases and J by 3 bases, leaving 7 bases between them. This CDR3 is built from 13 residues. Sequencing was performed with immunoSEQ multiplex PCR; in TCRdb, only in-frame clones are kept and a portion is missing. The table shows 70,000 or so clones, with over 60% occurring only once. The receptor comes from an adult in good health. This sample comprised peripheral blood, obtained on day 0 of AZD1222 vaccination. V gene TRBV5-5 combines with J gene TRBJ2-7; no definite D call. CDR3 DNA sequence: TGTGCCAGCAGCTTGGGGGCAGACTACGAGCAGTACTTC. It specifies CASSLGADYEQYF.